Given below is one T cell receptor (beta chain) in context. Germline CDR1 is SQVTM and CDR2 is ANQGSEA. This CDR3 comprises 14 residues. The V and J ends lost 5 bases and 1 base respectively, with 12 bases between them. MiXCR, run by TCRdb on the 5' RACE reads, gives a single entry per CDR3 protein. The sample shows hundreds of thousands of distinct CDR3 sequences, about 20% of them seen only once. These data come from a study of identical twins. These records were also assigned to another study, of T cells expressing NK-cell markers.

Sequencing used PBMCs. This chain uses TRBV29-1 with TRBJ1-3; D is undetermined. The TCR sequence derives from a woman aged 18-29 years in good health. The CDR3 nucleotides read TGCAGCGTTTCCTTTCTGGGGTCTGGAAACACCATATATTTT. This gives the protein CSVSFLGSGNTIYF.